This T cell receptor (beta chain) was retrieved from a study of blood T cell repertoires in COVID-19. CDR1 is SGHAT, CDR2 FQNNGV, per germline. Trimming took off 2 bases at V and 2 bases at J, with 12 bases between the two ends. The CDR3 spans 15 residues. Sequenced by immunoSEQ multiplex PCR; TCRdb stores in-frame clones only, minus some. The table records 250,000 to 400,000 clones, roughly nine tenths of them present only once. The count of this clone is one. The chain combines TRBV11-2 with TRBJ1-1, with D tentatively TRBD1 (5 bases). Sequences were obtained from PBMCs or T cells enriched from blood (not recorded which). This clonotype was obtained from a man aged 55 to 70 who had recovered from COVID-19. The CDR3 reads CASSLSGTLNTEAFF. DNA for the CDR3: TGTGCCAGCAGCTTAAGTGGGACTTTAAACACTGAAGCTTTCTTT. Variable domain in full (rest from reference TRBV11-2 and TRBJ1-1): EAGVAQSPRYKIIEKRQSVAFWCNPISGHATLYWYQQILGQGPKLLIQFQNNGVVDDSQLPKDRFSAERLKGVDSTLKIQPAKLEDSAVYLCASSLSGTLNTEAFFGQGTRLTVV.